This entry is about one T cell receptor beta chain. This sample was included in a study of CD8 T cells in Susac syndrome. The multiple sclerosis control cohort comprised treatment-naive individuals presenting with stable or active relapsing-remitting disease. Reverse transcription of about 0.45 to 1 ug RNA was performed with random hexamers. One entry per CDR3 protein results from TCRdb running MiXCR on the immunoSEQ multiplex PCR reads. The sample records 350,000 to 550,000 distinct CDR3 sequences, around 85% being singletons. CDR3 length: 14 amino acids. In germline, CDR1 is MGHRA, CDR2 YSYEKL. V lost 4 bases, J lost 3 bases, and 6 bases stayed unmatched.

The origin of this receptor is a human donor with multiple sclerosis. The rearrangement links TRBV4-1 to TRBJ2-7; TRBD1 matches at 7 bases. The sequenced sample was CD8+ T cells from PBMCs. The CDR3 loop reads CASSRRQGDYEQYF. CDR3 in DNA: TGCGCCAGCAGCCGCCGACAGGGTGACTACGAGCAGTACTTC.